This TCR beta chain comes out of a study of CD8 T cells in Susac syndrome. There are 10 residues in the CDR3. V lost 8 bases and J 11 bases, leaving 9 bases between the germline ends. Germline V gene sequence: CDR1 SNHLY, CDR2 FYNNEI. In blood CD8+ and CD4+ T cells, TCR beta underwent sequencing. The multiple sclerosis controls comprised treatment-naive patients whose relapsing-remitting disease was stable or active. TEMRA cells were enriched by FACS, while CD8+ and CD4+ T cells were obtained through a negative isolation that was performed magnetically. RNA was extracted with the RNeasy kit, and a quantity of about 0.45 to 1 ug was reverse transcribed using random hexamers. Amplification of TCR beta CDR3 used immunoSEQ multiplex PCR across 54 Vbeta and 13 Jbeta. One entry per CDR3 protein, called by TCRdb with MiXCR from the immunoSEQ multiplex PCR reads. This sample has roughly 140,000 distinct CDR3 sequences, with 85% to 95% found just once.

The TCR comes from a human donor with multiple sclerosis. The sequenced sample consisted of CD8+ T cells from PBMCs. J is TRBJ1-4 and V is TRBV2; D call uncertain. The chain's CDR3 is CASGGRKLFF. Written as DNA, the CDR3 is TGTGCCAGCGGTGGAAGGAAACTGTTTTTT.